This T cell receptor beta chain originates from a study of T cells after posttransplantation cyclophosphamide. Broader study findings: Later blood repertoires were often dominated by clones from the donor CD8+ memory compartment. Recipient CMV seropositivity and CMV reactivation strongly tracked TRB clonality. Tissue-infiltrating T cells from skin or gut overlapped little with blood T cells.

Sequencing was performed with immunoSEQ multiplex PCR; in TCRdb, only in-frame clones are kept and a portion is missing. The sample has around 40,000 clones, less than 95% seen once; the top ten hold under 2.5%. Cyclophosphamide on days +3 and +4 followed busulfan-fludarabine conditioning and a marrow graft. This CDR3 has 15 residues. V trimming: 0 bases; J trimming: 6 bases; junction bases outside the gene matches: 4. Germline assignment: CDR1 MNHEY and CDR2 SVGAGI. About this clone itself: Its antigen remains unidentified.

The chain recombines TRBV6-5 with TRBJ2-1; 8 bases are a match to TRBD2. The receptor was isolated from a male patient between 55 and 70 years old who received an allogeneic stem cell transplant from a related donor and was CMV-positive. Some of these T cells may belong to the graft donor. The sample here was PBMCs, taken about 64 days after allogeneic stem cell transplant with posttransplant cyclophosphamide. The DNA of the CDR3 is TGTGCCAGCAGTTACTCCGCGGGGGGCCCCAATGAGCAGTTCTTC. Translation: CASSYSAGGPNEQFF.